This TCR beta chain was sequenced for a study of blood T cell repertoires in COVID-19. About the research overall: The cDNA or gDNA used as material had been derived from T cells, B-cell-depleted T cells, or PBMCs.

Data came from immunoSEQ multiplex PCR; TCRdb stores just in-frame clones and leaves some out. The profile shows 95,000 to 100,000 clones, 85% of them singletons. Looked up from germline, CDR1 is SNHLY and CDR2 is FYNNEI. V was cut by 6 bases and J by 6 bases, with 15 bases left in between. This CDR3 is 13 amino acids long. The chain couples TRBV2 to TRBJ2-7; D unresolved. The sample comprised peripheral blood. The TCR originated in a woman in her seventies with active or convalescent COVID-19. The CDR3 spells CASSERARSEQYF. CDR3 in DNA: TGTGCCAGCAGCGAAAGAGCGAGGAGCGAGCAGTACTTC.